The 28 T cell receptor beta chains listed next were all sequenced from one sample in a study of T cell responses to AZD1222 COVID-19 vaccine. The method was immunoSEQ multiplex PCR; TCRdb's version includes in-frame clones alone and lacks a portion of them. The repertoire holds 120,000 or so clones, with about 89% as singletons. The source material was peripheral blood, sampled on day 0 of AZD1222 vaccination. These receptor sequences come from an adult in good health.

The DNA for the CDR3 is TGTGCCAGCATGAACCTTTACCCCCCTAACTATGGCTACACCTTC. Its protein is CASMNLYPPNYGYTF. V is TRBV6-4 and J is TRBJ1-2; D gene unclear. The germline CDR1 and CDR2 sequences are MRHNA and SNTAGT. Trimming removed 7 bases at V and 0 bases at J, with 15 bases between. This CDR3 has 15 residues.

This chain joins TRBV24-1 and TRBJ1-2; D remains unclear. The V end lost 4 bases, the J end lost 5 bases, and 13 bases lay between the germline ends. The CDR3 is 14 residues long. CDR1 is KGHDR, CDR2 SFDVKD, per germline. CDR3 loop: CATSDPTRSYGYTF. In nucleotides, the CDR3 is TGTGCCACCAGTGACCCTACGAGATCGTATGGCTACACCTTC.

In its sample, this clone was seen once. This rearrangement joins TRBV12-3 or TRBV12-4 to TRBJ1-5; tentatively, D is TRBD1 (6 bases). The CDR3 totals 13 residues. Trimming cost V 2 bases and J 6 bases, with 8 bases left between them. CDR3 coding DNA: TGTGCCAGCAGTTTAAGGGGGGTTCAGCCCCAGCATTTT. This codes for CASSLRGVQPQHF.

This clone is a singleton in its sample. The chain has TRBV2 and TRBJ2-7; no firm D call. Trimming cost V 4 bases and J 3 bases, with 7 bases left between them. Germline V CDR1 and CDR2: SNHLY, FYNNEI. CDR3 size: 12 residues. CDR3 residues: CASSAEFYEQYF. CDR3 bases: TGTGCCAGCAGTGCGGAATTCTACGAGCAGTACTTC.

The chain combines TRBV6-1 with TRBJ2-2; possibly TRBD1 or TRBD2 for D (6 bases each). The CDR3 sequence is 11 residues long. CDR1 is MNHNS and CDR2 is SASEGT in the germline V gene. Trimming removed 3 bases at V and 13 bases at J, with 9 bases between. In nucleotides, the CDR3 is TGTGCCAGCAGTGACAGGGGAGGGCTGTTTTTT. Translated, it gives CASSDRGGLFF.

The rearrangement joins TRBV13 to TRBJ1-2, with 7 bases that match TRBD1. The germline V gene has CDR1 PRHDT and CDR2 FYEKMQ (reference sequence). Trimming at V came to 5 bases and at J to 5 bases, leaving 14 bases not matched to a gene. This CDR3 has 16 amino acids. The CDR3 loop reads CASSRRTGLIEYGYTF. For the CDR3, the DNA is TGTGCCAGCAGCCGGCGGACAGGTCTGATTGAATATGGCTACACCTTC.

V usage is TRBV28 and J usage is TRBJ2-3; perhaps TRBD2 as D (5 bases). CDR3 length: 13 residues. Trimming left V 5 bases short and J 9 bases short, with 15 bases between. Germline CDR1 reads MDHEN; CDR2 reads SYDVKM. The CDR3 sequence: CASSPSAGLTQYF. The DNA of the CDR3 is TGTGCCAGCAGTCCCTCGGCGGGCCTCACGCAGTATTTT.

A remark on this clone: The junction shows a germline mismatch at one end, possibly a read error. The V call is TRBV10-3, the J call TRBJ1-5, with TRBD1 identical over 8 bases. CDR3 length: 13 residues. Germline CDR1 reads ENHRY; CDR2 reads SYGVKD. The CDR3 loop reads CAISESAGGLLLF. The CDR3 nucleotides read TGTGCCATCAGTGAGTCAGCAGGGGGCCTCCTCCTTTTT.

The CDR3, as DNA: TGTGCCAGTAGTCACAGCGATTCACCCCTCCACTTT. This codes for CASSHSDSPLHF. The chain is built from TRBV19 and TRBJ1-6; no clear D gene. V was cut by 5 bases and J by 8 bases, with 7 bases left in between. Germline V gene lookup returns CDR1 LNHDA and CDR2 SQIVND (reference sequence). The CDR3 covers 12 residues. The variable domain in full, completed from reference TRBV19 and TRBJ1-6, reads DGGITQSPKYLFRKEGQNVTLSCEQNLNHDAMYWYRQDPGQGLRLIYYSQIVNDFQKGDIAEGYSVSREKKESFPLTVTSAQKNPTAFYLCASSHSDSPLHFGNGTRLTVT.

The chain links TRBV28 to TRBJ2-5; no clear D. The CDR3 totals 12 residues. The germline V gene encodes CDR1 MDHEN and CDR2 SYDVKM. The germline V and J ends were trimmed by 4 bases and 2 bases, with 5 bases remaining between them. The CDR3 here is CASSSQQETQYF. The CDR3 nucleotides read TGTGCCAGCAGTTCGCAGCAAGAGACCCAGTACTTC.

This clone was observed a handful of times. The CDR3 spells CASSRSGTSQETQYF. CDR3 nucleotide sequence: TGCGCCAGCAGTCGCTCCGGGACATCCCAAGAGACCCAGTACTTC. The V gene is TRBV5-1, the J gene TRBJ2-5, with a tentative D call TRBD1 (6 bases). Germline values: CDR1 SGHRS, CDR2 YFSETQ. V shed 5 bases and J shed 1 base, with 15 bases lying between them. The length of the CDR3 is 15 residues.

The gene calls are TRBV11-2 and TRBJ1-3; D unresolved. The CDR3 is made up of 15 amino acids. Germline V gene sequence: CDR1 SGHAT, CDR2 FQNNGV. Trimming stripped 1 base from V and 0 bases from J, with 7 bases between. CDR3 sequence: CASSLGPSSGNTIYF. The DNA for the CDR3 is TGTGCCAGCAGCTTAGGCCCGAGCTCTGGAAACACCATATATTTT.

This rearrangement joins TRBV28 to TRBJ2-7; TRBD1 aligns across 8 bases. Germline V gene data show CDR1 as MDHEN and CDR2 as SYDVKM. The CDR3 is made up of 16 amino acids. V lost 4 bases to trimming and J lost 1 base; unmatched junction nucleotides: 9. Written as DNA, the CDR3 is TGTGCCAGCAGTTCCACCCGACAGGGGCCTTCCTACGAGCAGTACTTC. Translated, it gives CASSSTRQGPSYEQYF.

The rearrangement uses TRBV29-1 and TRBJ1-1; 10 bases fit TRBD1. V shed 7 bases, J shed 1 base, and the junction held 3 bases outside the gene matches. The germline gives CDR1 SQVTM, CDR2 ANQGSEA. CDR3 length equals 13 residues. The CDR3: CSGQGAANTEAFF. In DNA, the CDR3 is TGCAGCGGACAGGGGGCGGCGAACACTGAAGCTTTCTTT. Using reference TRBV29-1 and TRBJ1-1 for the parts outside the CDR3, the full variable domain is SAVISQKPSRDICQRGTSLTIQCQVDSQVTMMFWYRQQPGQSLTLIATANQGSEATYESGFVIDKFPISRPNLTFSTLTVSNMSPEDSSIYLCSGQGAANTEAFFGQGTRLTVV.

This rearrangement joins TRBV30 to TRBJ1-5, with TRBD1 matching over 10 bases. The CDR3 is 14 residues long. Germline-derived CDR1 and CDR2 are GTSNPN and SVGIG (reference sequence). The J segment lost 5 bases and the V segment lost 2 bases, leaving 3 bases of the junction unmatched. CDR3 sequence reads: CAWSPGTGDQPQHF. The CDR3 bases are TGTGCCTGGAGTCCGGGGACAGGGGATCAGCCCCAGCATTTT.

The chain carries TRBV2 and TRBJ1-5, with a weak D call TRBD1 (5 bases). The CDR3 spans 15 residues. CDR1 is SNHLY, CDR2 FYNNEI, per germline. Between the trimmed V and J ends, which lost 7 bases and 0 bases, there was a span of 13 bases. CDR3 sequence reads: CASTRPGPSNQPQHF. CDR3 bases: TGTGCCAGCACGCGTCCAGGGCCTAGCAATCAGCCCCAGCATTTT.

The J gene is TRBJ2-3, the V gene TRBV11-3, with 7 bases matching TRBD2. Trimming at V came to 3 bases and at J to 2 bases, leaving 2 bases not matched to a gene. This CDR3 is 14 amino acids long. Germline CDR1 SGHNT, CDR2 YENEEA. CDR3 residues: CASSFSGHTDTQYF. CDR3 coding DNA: TGTGCCAGCAGCTTTAGCGGGCACACAGATACGCAGTATTTT.

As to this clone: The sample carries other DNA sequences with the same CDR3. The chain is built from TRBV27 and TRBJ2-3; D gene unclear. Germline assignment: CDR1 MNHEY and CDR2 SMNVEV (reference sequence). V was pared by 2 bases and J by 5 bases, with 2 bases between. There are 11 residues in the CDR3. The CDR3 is CASSLGDTQYF. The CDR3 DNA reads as TGTGCCAGCAGTTTAGGAGATACGCAGTATTTT.

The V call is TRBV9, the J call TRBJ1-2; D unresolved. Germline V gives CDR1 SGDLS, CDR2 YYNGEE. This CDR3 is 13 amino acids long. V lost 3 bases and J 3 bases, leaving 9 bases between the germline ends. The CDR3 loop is CASSETGDYGYTF. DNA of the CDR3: TGTGCCAGCAGCGAAACCGGGGACTATGGCTACACCTTC.

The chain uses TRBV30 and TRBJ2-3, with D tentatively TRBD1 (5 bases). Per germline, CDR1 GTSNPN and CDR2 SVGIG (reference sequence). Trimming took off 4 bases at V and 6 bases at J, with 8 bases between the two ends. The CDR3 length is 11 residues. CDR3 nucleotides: TGTGCCTGGACAGGGAAGGATACGCAGTATTTT. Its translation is CAWTGKDTQYF.

This chain's CDR3 is CASSLFSREETQYF. The CDR3 region has the DNA TGTGCCAGCAGTTTATTCTCCCGGGAAGAGACCCAGTACTTC. The chain combines TRBV28 with TRBJ2-5; no clear D gene. The CDR3 length is 14 residues. Germline CDR1 and CDR2: MDHEN and SYDVKM. V was pared by 1 base and J by 3 bases, with 9 bases between. Drawing the rest from reference TRBV28 and TRBJ2-5, the complete variable domain is DVKVTQSSRYLVKRTGEKVFLECVQDMDHENMFWYRQDPGLGLRLIYFSYDVKMKEKGDIPEGYSVSREKKERFSLILESASTNQTSMYLCASSLFSREETQYFGPGTRLLVL.

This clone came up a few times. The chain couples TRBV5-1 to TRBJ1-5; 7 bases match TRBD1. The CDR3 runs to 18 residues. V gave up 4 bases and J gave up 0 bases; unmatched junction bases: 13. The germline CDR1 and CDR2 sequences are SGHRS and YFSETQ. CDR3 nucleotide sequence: TGCGCCAGCAGCCCAGTGCGGACAGGAGAATATAGCAATCAGCCCCAGCATTTT. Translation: CASSPVRTGEYSNQPQHF.

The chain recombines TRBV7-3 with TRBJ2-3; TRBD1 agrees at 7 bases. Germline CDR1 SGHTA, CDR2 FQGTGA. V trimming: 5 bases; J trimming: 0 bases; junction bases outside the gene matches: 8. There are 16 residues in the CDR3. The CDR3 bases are TGTGCCAGCAGCCTCGATACAGGGGTTAGCACAGATACGCAGTATTTT. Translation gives CASSLDTGVSTDTQYF. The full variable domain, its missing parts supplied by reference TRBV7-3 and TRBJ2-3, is GAGVSQTPSNKVTEKGKYVELRCDPISGHTALYWYRQSLGQGPEFLIYFQGTGAADDSGLPNDRFFAVRPEGSVSTLKIQRTERGDSAVYLCASSLDTGVSTDTQYFGPGTRLTVL.

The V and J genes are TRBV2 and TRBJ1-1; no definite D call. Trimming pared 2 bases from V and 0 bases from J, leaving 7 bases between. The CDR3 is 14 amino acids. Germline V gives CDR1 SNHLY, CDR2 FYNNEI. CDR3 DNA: TGTGCCAGCAGTGAAATAGGGATGAACACTGAAGCTTTCTTT. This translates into CASSEIGMNTEAFF.

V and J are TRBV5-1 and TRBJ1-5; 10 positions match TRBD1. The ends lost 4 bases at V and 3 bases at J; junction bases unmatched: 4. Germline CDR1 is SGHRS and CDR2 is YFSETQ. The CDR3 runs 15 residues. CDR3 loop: CASSQGTGVNQPQHF. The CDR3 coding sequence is TGCGCCAGCAGCCAGGGGACAGGGGTCAATCAGCCCCAGCATTTT.

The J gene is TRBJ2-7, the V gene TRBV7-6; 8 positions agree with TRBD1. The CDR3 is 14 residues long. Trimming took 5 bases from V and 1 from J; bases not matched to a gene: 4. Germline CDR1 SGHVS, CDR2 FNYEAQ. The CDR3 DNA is TGTGCCAGCAGCACCCGACAGGGGTCCTACGAGCAGTACTTC. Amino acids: CASSTRQGSYEQYF.

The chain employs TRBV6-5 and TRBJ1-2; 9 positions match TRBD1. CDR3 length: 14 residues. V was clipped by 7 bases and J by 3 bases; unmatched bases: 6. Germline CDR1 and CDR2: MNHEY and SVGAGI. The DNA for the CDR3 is TGTGCCAGCAATAGGGACAGGGCTGACTATGGCTACACCTTC. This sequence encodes CASNRDRADYGYTF.

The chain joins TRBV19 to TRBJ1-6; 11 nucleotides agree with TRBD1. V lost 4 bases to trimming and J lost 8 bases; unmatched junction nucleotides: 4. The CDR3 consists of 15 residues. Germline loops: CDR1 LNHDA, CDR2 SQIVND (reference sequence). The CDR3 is CASSTGQGAYSPLHF. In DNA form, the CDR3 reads TGTGCCAGTAGTACTGGACAGGGGGCTTATTCACCCCTCCACTTT.